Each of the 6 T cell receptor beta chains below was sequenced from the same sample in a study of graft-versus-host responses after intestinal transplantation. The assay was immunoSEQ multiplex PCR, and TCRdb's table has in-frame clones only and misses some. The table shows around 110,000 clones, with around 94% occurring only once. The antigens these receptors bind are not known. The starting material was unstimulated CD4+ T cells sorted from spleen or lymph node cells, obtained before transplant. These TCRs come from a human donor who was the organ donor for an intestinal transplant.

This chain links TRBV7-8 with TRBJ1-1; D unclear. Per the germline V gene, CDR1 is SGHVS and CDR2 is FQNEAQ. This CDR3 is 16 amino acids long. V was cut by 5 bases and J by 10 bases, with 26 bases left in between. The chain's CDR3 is CASSPTRRPEATGAFF. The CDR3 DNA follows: TGTGCCAGCAGCCCGACTCGTCGACCGGAGGCAACGGGAGCTTTCTTT.

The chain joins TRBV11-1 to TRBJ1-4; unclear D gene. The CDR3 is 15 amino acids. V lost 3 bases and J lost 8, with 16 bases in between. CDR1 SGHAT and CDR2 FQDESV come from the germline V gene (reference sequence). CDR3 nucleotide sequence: TGTGCCAGCAGCTTGGGCGGACGACACGGCGAAAAACTGTTTTTT. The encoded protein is CASSLGGRHGEKLFF.

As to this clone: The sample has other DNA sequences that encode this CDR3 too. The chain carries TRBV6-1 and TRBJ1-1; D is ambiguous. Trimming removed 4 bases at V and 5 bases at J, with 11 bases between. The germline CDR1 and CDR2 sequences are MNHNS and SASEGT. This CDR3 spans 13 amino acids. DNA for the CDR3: TGTGCCAGCAGTGTGGCGGGGTTGACTGAAGCTTTCTTT. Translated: CASSVAGLTEAFF.

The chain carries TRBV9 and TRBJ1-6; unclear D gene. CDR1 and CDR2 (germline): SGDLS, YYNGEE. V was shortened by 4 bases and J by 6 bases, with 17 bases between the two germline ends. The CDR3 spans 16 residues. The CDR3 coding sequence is TGTGCCAGCAGCCCAGAGGTGCCAGGCCGTAATTCACCCCTCCACTTT. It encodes CASSPEVPGRNSPLHF.

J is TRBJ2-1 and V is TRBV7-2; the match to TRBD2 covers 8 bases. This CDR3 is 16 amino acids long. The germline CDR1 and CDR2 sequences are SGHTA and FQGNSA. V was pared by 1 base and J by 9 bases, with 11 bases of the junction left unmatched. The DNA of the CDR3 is TGTGCCAGCAGCTTAGTTCTAGCGGGTGGATCGACTGAGCAGTTCTTC. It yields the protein CASSLVLAGGSTEQFF.

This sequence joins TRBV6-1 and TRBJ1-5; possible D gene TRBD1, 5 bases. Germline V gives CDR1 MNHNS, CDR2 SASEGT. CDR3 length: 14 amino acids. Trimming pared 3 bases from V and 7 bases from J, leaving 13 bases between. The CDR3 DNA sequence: TGTGCCAGCAGTGAGGCAGGGAGTTGGCAGCCCCAGCATTTT. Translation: CASSEAGSWQPQHF.